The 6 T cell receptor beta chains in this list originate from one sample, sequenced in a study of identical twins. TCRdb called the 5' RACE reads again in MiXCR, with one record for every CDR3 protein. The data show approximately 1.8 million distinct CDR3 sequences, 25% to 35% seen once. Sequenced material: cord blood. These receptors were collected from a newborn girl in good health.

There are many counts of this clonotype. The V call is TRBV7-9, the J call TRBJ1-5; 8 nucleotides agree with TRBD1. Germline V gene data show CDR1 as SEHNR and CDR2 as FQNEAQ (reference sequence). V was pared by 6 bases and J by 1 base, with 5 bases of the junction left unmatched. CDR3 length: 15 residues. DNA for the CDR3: TGTGCCAGCAGTGCAGGACAGGGAAGCAATCAGCCCCAGCATTTT. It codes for CASSAGQGSNQPQHF.

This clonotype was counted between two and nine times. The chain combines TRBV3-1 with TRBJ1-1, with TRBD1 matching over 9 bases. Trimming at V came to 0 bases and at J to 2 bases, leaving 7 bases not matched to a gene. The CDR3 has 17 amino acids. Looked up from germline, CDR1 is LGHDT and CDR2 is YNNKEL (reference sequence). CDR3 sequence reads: CASSQDWGTGQNTEAFF. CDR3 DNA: TGTGCCAGCAGCCAAGATTGGGGGACAGGGCAAAACACTGAAGCTTTCTTT.

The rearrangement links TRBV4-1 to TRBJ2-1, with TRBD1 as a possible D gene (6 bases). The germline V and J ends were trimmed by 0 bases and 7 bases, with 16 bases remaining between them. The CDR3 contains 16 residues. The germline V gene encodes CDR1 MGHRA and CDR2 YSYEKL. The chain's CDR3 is CASSQDIGTRGNEQFF. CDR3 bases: TGCGCCAGCAGCCAAGATATAGGGACAAGGGGAAATGAGCAGTTCTTC.

Here the CDR3 reads CASGRGGNQPQHF. The CDR3 region has the DNA TGTGCCAGCGGCAGGGGTGGCAATCAGCCCCAGCATTTT. The J gene is TRBJ1-5, the V gene TRBV3-1; D perhaps matches TRBD1 (6 bases). V lost 8 bases and J lost 2, with 10 bases in between. This CDR3 spans 13 amino acids. Germline lookup yields CDR1 LGHDT and CDR2 YNNKEL (reference sequence).

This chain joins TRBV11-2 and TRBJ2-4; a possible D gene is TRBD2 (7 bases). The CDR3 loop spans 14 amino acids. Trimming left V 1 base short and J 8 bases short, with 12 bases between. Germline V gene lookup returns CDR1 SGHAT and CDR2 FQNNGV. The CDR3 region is CASSLGGGGDIQYF. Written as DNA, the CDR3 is TGTGCCAGCAGCTTAGGGGGGGGCGGGGACATTCAGTACTTC.

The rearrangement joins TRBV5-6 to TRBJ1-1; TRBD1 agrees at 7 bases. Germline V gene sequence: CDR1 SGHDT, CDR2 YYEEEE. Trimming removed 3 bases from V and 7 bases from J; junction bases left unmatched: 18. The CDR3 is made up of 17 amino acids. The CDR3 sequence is CASSSLQGLGLRVEAFF. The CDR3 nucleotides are TGTGCCAGCAGCTCCCTACAGGGGTTGGGCCTCCGGGTTGAAGCTTTCTTT. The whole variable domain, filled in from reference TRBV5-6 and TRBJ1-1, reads DAGVTQSPTHLIKTRGQQVTLRCSPKSGHDTVSWYQQALGQGPQFIFQYYEEEERQRGNFPDRFSGHQFPNYSSELNVNALLLGDSALYLCASSSLQGLGLRVEAFFGQGTRLTVV.